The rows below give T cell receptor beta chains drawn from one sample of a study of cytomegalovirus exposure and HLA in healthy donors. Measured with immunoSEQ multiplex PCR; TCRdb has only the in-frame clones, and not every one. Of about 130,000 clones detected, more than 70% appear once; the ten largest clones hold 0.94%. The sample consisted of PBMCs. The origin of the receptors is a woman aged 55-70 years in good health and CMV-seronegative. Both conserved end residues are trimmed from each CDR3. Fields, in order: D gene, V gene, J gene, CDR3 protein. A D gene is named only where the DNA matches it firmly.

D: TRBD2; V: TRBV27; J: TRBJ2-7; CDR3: ASSPTLAGVREQY
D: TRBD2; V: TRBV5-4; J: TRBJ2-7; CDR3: ASSPTSGNYEQY
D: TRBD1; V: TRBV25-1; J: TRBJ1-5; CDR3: ASSGRQGGNQPQH
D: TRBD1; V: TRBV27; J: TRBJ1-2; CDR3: ASRLDRPNYGYT
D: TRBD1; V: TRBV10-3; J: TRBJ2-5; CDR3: AISESFGTGQETQY
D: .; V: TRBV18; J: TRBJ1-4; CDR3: ASSPLGAATHEKLF
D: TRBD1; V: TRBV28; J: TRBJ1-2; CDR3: ASSLGQGANYGYT
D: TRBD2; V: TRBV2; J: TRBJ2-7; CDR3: ASRLLAGTHEQY
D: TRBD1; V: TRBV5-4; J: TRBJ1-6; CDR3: ASSVDRGRASPLH
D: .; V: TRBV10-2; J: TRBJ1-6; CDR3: ASSEGRGGKNSPLH
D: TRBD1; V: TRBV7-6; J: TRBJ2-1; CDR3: ASSPGQGAGNEQF
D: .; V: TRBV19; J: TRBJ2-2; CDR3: ASSRSTGNTGELF
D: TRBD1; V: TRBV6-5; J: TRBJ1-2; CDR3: ASSRKPGTVGYT
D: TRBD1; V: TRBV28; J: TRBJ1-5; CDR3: ASSPPGTGALGYSNQPQH
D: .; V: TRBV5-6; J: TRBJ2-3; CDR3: ASSLGAGTHTQY
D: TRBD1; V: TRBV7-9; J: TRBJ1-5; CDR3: ASSVQGTQPQH
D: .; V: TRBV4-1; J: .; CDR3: ASSHLTWYEQY
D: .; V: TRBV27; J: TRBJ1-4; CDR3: ASSPTGRVEKLF
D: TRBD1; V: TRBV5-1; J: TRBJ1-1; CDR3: ASSPPGQGGTEAF
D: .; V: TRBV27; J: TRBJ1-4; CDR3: ASRARFGGAGTNEKLF
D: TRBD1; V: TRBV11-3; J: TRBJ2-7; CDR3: ASSYTGQGSHEQY
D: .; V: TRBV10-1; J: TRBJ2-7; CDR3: ASSRQQAGFYEQY